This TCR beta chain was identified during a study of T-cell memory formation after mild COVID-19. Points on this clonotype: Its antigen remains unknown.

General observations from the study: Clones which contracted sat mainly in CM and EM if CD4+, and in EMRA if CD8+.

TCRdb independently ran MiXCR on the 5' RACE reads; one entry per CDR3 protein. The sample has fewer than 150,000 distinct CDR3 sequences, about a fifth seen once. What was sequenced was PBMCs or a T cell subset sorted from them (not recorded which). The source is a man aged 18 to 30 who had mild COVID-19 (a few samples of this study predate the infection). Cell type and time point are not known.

Here the CDR3 DNA reads TGTGCCAGCAGCTTAGTCGGCATTGGCTACACCTTC. It encodes CASSLVGIGYTF. This chain uses TRBV7-9 with TRBJ1-2; the D is unclear. Per the germline V gene, CDR1 is SEHNR and CDR2 is FQNEAQ (reference sequence). This CDR3 is built from 12 residues. V lost 1 base and J lost 7, with 7 bases in between.